This TCR beta chain was obtained from a study of blood T cell repertoires in COVID-19. Study-wide background: Samples representing acute and convalescent COVID-19 were sourced from the United States, Italy and Spain.

The CDR3 consists of 14 residues. CDR1 is SGHDN, CDR2 FVKESK, per germline. The ends lost 4 bases at V and 9 bases at J; junction bases unmatched: 9. Measured with immunoSEQ multiplex PCR; TCRdb has only the in-frame clones, and not every one. Of about 490,000 clones listed, approximately 85% are singletons. The TCR was taken from a human donor in a cohort sampled during active COVID-19. The sequenced sample was peripheral blood. The chain recombines TRBV14 with TRBJ2-1; 7 nucleotides match TRBD2. CDR3 sequence reads: CASSRVGGPFEQFF. The CDR3 bases are TGTGCCAGCAGCCGGGTGGGAGGGCCGTTTGAGCAGTTCTTC.